This entry lists 20 T cell receptor beta chains sequenced from one sample in a study of T cell changes during pregnancy in multiple sclerosis. Data came from immunoSEQ multiplex PCR; TCRdb stores just in-frame clones and leaves some out. Of approximately 37,000 clones in the sample, over 80% were seen once. The sample was CD4+ T cells from peripheral blood mononuclear cells, taken in the third trimester of pregnancy. The source of these receptors is a female donor in good health, enrolled as a control in a pregnancy study.

V is TRBV29-1 and J is TRBJ2-3; weak D call: TRBD1 (6 bases). V lost 4 bases to trimming and J lost 4 bases, with 15 bases between them. Germline CDR1 reads SQVTM; CDR2 reads ANQGSEA. The CDR3 consists of 14 residues. CDR3 sequence (DNA): TGCAGCGTTGCCATATCCCCAGGGGCAGATACGCAGTATTTT. It translates to CSVAISPGADTQYF.

The J gene is TRBJ2-1, the V gene TRBV28; 15 bases are a match to TRBD2. V shed 3 bases and J 3 bases; nucleotides not matched to a gene: 12. This CDR3 contains 20 residues. The germline V gene has CDR1 MDHEN and CDR2 SYDVKM. In DNA, the CDR3 is TGTGCCAGCAGTTTTGGCCCGGGAGGGACTAGCGGGAGGCACTACAATGAGCAGTTCTTC. This sequence encodes CASSFGPGGTSGRHYNEQFF.

This clone was picked up one time. The chain uses TRBV18 and TRBJ2-3, with 7 bases aligning to TRBD1. The trim removed 3 bases at V and 3 bases at J, leaving 15 bases unmatched. The CDR3 runs 18 residues. Per the germline V gene, CDR1 is KGHSH and CDR2 is LQKENI. The CDR3 is CASSPRIARGQTTDTQYF. As DNA, the CDR3 is TGTGCCAGCTCACCGCGTATCGCAAGGGGGCAGACGACAGATACGCAGTATTTT.

V and J are TRBV7-9 and TRBJ2-1, with TRBD2 identical over 12 bases. Trimming removed 11 bases from V and 9 bases from J; junction bases left unmatched: 8. The CDR3 totals 13 residues. Germline V CDR1 and CDR2: SEHNR, FQNEAQ (reference sequence). The CDR3 DNA is TGTGCCCCTAGCGGGGGGGCCTCTGGTGAGCAGTTCTTC. Its translation: CAPSGGASGEQFF.

The CDR3 protein is CSPLMGGTQYF. The CDR3, as DNA: TGCAGCCCACTCATGGGAGGGACCCAGTACTTC. V gene TRBV29-1 combines with J gene TRBJ2-5; a weak D match, TRBD2 (6 bases). The germline CDR1 and CDR2 sequences are SQVTM and ANQGSEA. The CDR3 covers 11 residues. V was clipped by 8 bases and J by 7 bases, with 14 bases between them.

The V gene is TRBV19, the J gene TRBJ1-2, with 7 bases aligning to TRBD1. CDR3 length equals 12 residues. J lost 4 bases, V lost 8 bases, and 4 bases had no gene match. Per germline, CDR1 LNHDA and CDR2 SQIVND (reference sequence). CDR3 coding DNA: TGTGCCAGTTCGACAGGGCCCTATGGCTACACCTTC. Its translation: CASSTGPYGYTF.

The chain is built from TRBV5-1 and TRBJ1-1; maybe TRBD1 (6 bases). CDR3 length: 16 amino acids. Germline V gives CDR1 SGHRS, CDR2 YFSETQ. V gave up 0 bases and J gave up 3 bases, with 15 bases separating them. CDR3 nucleotides: TGCGCCAGCAGCTTGGCAAAGGGGGGGTTCGACACTGAAGCTTTCTTT. Protein product: CASSLAKGGFDTEAFF.

The chain is built from TRBV7-9 and TRBJ2-1, with 12 bases fitting TRBD2. This CDR3 has 19 amino acids. The germline CDR1 and CDR2 sequences are SEHNR and FQNEAQ (reference sequence). V lost 1 base, J lost 0 bases, and 7 bases stayed unmatched. The CDR3 is CASSLGGLAGPTSYNEQFF. As DNA, the CDR3 is TGTGCCAGCAGCTTAGGAGGACTAGCGGGACCTACCTCCTACAATGAGCAGTTCTTC.

The chain has TRBV6-5 and TRBJ2-1, with D perhaps matching TRBD1 (5 bases). Trimming removed 7 bases at V and 7 bases at J, with 20 bases between. Looked up from germline, CDR1 is MNHEY and CDR2 is SVGAGI. CDR3 size: 15 residues. The CDR3: CASIKSVLRGNEQFF. DNA of the CDR3: TGTGCCAGCATTAAGTCGGTTCTAAGGGGAAATGAGCAGTTCTTC.

This rearrangement joins TRBV5-6 to TRBJ1-4, with 7 bases identical to TRBD1. Germline values: CDR1 SGHDT, CDR2 YYEEEE. This CDR3 is 15 amino acids long. J gave up 7 bases and V 2 bases, and 8 bases lay outside the gene matches. The CDR3 DNA reads TGTGCCAGCAGCTTAGACAGGGTGACGGGTGAAAAACTGTTTTTT. Its translation: CASSLDRVTGEKLFF.

The gene calls are TRBV25-1 and TRBJ1-3, with 8 bases matching TRBD1. TRBJ2-2 matches the DNA end more closely, so the J call is doubtful. This CDR3 contains 15 residues. Germline lookup yields CDR1 MGHDK and CDR2 SYGVNS. CDR3 sequence reads: CASSGRGLGTGELFF. The CDR3 nucleotides are TGTGCCAGCAGTGGCAGGGGGCTCGGCACCGGGGAGCTGTTTTTT.

The chain joins TRBV29-1 to TRBJ1-1, with 9 bases identical to TRBD1. After removal of 4 bases from V and 1 base from J, the junction contained 7 bases not matched to a gene. Germline loops: CDR1 SQVTM, CDR2 ANQGSEA. The CDR3 contains 15 residues. The CDR3 bases are TGCAGCGTTGGTTGGGACAGGGTATCGAACACTGAAGCTTTCTTT. Protein: CSVGWDRVSNTEAFF. The whole variable domain, filled in from reference TRBV29-1 and TRBJ1-1, reads SAVISQKPSRDICQRGTSLTIQCQVDSQVTMMFWYRQQPGQSLTLIATANQGSEATYESGFVIDKFPISRPNLTFSTLTVSNMSPEDSSIYLCSVGWDRVSNTEAFFGQGTRLTVV.

The chain carries TRBV29-1 and TRBJ1-2, with D perhaps matching TRBD1 (5 bases). Germline assignment: CDR1 SQVTM and CDR2 ANQGSEA. This CDR3 is built from 12 residues. V lost 6 bases, J lost 0 bases, and 8 bases lay in between. CDR3 DNA sequence: TGCAGCGTGGAGACAGCTAACTATGGCTACACCTTC. Amino acid sequence: CSVETANYGYTF.

The sample holds a few counts of this clone. The chain combines TRBV2 with TRBJ1-1; no clear D gene. Germline V gene lookup returns CDR1 SNHLY and CDR2 FYNNEI. The V and J ends lost 6 bases and 4 bases respectively, with 9 bases between them. The CDR3 consists of 12 residues. The CDR3 reads CASRDAGTEAFF. The CDR3 DNA reads as TGTGCCAGCAGGGACGCGGGCACTGAAGCTTTCTTT.

This sequence joins TRBV5-4 and TRBJ2-1; 12 bases match TRBD2. The J segment lost 6 bases and the V segment lost 0 bases, leaving 7 bases of the junction unmatched. This CDR3 contains 17 residues. Germline assignment: CDR1 SGHNT and CDR2 YYREEE (reference sequence). CDR3 sequence reads: CASSLVIATSGSNEQFF. The DNA of the CDR3 is TGTGCCAGCAGCTTGGTGATTGCGACTAGCGGGAGCAATGAGCAGTTCTTC.

J is TRBJ2-5 and V is TRBV19; D is perhaps TRBD1 (5 bases). Germline lookup yields CDR1 LNHDA and CDR2 SQIVND (reference sequence). Trimming removed 5 bases from V and 2 bases from J, with 9 bases in between. The CDR3 is 13 residues long. CDR3 nucleotides: TGTGCCAGTAGTCAGGGCAGACAAGAGACCCAGTACTTC. Its protein product is CASSQGRQETQYF.

Remarks on this clone: Its ends do not fully match the called genes, so a read error is possible. The chain joins TRBV11-2 to TRBJ2-1; 12 bases align to TRBD2. Germline loops: CDR1 SGHAT, CDR2 FQNNGV. The CDR3 length is 19 residues. The CDR3 DNA is TGTGCCTGCAGCTATAAGGGGGGCGGACTAGCGGGACTTCACAATGAGCAGTTCTTC. Translation: CACSYKGGGLAGLHNEQFF.

The V call is TRBV6-1, the J call TRBJ1-1; maybe TRBD1 (6 bases). The V end lost 6 bases, the J end lost 6 bases, and 14 bases lay between the germline ends. The CDR3 is made up of 13 amino acids. Germline loops: CDR1 MNHNS, CDR2 SASEGT. CDR3 in amino acids: CASRWTASSEAFF. The CDR3 region has the DNA TGTGCCAGCAGGTGGACAGCCTCCTCTGAAGCTTTCTTT.

The chain is built from TRBV7-9 and TRBJ2-5, with 12 positions matching TRBD2. Germline V gene data show CDR1 as SEHNR and CDR2 as FQNEAQ (reference sequence). With V trimmed by 4 bases and J by 1 base, 7 bases remained unmatched. This CDR3 comprises 17 residues. The chain's CDR3 is CASSWPSGGASQETQYF. CDR3 in DNA: TGTGCCAGCAGCTGGCCTAGCGGGGGGGCCTCCCAAGAGACCCAGTACTTC.

In regard to this clone: Within the sample, other DNA sequences also encode this same CDR3. This chain connects TRBV19 to TRBJ2-1; D gene ambiguous. This CDR3 is 15 amino acids long. Germline V gene lookup returns CDR1 LNHDA and CDR2 SQIVND (reference sequence). The V end lost 6 bases, the J end lost 0 bases, and 12 bases lay between the germline ends. CDR3 sequence (DNA): TGTGCCAGTAGATTAGACCGGAGCTCCTACAATGAGCAGTTCTTC. It translates to CASRLDRSSYNEQFF. The complete variable domain, with remaining parts taken from reference TRBV19 and TRBJ2-1, reads DGGITQSPKYLFRKEGQNVTLSCEQNLNHDAMYWYRQDPGQGLRLIYYSQIVNDFQKGDIAEGYSVSREKKESFPLTVTSAQKNPTAFYLCASRLDRSSYNEQFFGPGTRLTVL.